The clone carrying this T cell receptor (beta chain) was seen once. Its antigen is still unknown. The data stem from a study of shared clonotypes between healthy human individuals. Whole-study findings and limits: In general, naive subsets displayed greater estimated richness than memory subsets did.

V shed 3 bases and J shed 0 bases, with 3 bases lying between them. CDR3 length equals 12 residues. Germline CDR1 reads MGHRA; CDR2 reads YSYEKL. Original processing methods: Filtering of immunoSEQ junctional sequences could not match full-length read filtering. Sequencing used immunoSEQ multiplex PCR; TCRdb keeps in-frame clones, though not all of them. That table furnishes V, J and clone size, whereas the DNA furnished D and trimming. Of millions of clones listed, about 92% are singletons. Terminally differentiated effector memory CD45RA+ cells were excluded from the naive CD8 cells, which were CD45RO-negative and positively selected for CCR7.

The sample consisted of naive CD8+ T cells from PBMCs. The TCR was taken from a man younger than 35 in good health. Some clones in this sample may be carry-over from other donors' samples. This rearrangement joins TRBV4-1 to TRBJ2-7; no reliable D call. The CDR3 here is CASSQNSYEQYF. The CDR3, as DNA: TGCGCCAGCAGCCAGAACTCCTACGAGCAGTACTTC.